Shown below are 24 T cell receptor beta chains from a single sample sequenced in a study of beta chain features in type 1 diabetes. Study conclusions and caveats: For Type 1 diabetes patients, all four CD4+ subsets carried TCRB CDR3s that were moderately but significantly shorter.

Reverse transcription of all isolated RNA meant that expressed TCRB transcripts were sequenced. The table came from immunoSEQ multiplex PCR; TCRdb's copy has only in-frame clones and leaves some out. The table has over 600,000 clones, around 11% seen once; the top ten hold roughly 0.12%. These receptors' targets are unknown. Sequencing was performed on naive CD4+ T cells from blood. All receptors come from a man aged 30 to 39 with type 1 diabetes.

The chain joins TRBV28 to TRBJ1-3; D remains ambiguous. This CDR3 is built from 12 residues. CDR1 MDHEN and CDR2 SYDVKM come from the germline V gene. With 6 bases removed from V and 4 bases from J, the gap between germline ends came to 7 bases. CDR3 DNA: TGTGCCAGCAGCATATTCGGAAACACCATATATTTT. Translation gives CASSIFGNTIYF.

In this sample, this clone turned up a few times. This chain connects TRBV14 to TRBJ2-1; possibly TRBD1 or TRBD2 for D (5 bases each). Deletions cut 1 base from V and 4 bases from J, with 11 bases between. Germline V gives CDR1 SGHDN, CDR2 FVKESK. The length of the CDR3 is 15 residues. As DNA, the CDR3 is TGTGCCAGCAGCCAAGGGAAGGGGACGTACAATGAGCAGTTCTTC. Translation gives CASSQGKGTYNEQFF.

This clone was seen a handful of times. Distinct nucleotide sequences in the sample also encode this CDR3. CDR3 nucleotide sequence: TGCAGCGTTGGGCAGGGCTCCTACAATGAGCAGTTCTTC. Its translation is CSVGQGSYNEQFF. V gene TRBV29-1 combines with J gene TRBJ2-1, with D perhaps TRBD1 (5 bases). From germline, CDR1 is SQVTM and CDR2 ANQGSEA. This CDR3 has 13 residues. V dropped 4 bases and J dropped 0 bases, with 7 bases sitting between them.

The chain uses TRBV4-1 and TRBJ1-2; D not resolved. Germline CDR1 reads MGHRA; CDR2 reads YSYEKL. This CDR3 has 15 amino acids. Trimming took off 0 bases at V and 3 bases at J, with 11 bases between the two ends. The CDR3 sequence: CASSQEGGFYYGYTF. CDR3 DNA: TGCGCCAGCAGCCAAGAGGGTGGGTTCTACTATGGCTACACCTTC.

In this sample, this clone turned up a few times. This chain uses TRBV4-2 with TRBJ2-3; D unresolved. Germline V gene sequence: CDR1 LGHNA, CDR2 YNFKEQ. Trimming pared 3 bases from V and 0 bases from J, leaving 4 bases between. This CDR3 has 13 residues. CDR3 nucleotides: TGTGCCAGCAGCCACGATAGCACAGATACGCAGTATTTT. It yields the protein CASSHDSTDTQYF.

The chain recombines TRBV6-6 with TRBJ2-7; no firm D call. The CDR3 extends over 13 amino acids. Germline V gene data show CDR1 as MNHNY and CDR2 as SVGAGI (reference sequence). V lost 8 bases to trimming and J lost 0 bases, with 11 bases between them. The CDR3 coding sequence is TGTGCCAGCTCGGACGGAAGCTCCTACGAGCAGTACTTC. Residues: CASSDGSSYEQYF.

V and J are TRBV6-1 and TRBJ2-1; tentatively, D is TRBD1 (5 bases). The CDR3 totals 14 residues. Between the trimmed V and J ends, which lost 2 bases and 4 bases, there was a span of 9 bases. The germline V gene encodes CDR1 MNHNS and CDR2 SASEGT. Here the CDR3 DNA reads TGTGCCAGCAGTGAAAGGACATTGTACAATGAGCAGTTCTTC. It specifies CASSERTLYNEQFF.

The chain combines TRBV27 with TRBJ2-1; 7 nucleotides agree with TRBD1. The CDR3 covers 16 residues. The V gene end was trimmed by 3 bases and the J gene end by 4 bases; junction bases not matched to a gene: 9. The germline V gene encodes CDR1 MNHEY and CDR2 SMNVEV (reference sequence). The CDR3 bases are TGTGCCAGCAGTTTGCGACCGGGACAGATTTACAATGAGCAGTTCTTC. Translating it yields CASSLRPGQIYNEQFF.

This clone has a handful of counts. The V gene is TRBV6-6, the J gene TRBJ2-7; D perhaps matches TRBD2 (5 bases). Germline CDR1 is MNHNY and CDR2 is SVGAGI (reference sequence). The CDR3 spans 15 residues. Trimming cost V 6 bases and J 0 bases, with 15 bases left between them. The CDR3 nucleotides are TGTGCCAGCAGACGCCCAGGAGGAGTCTCCTACGAGCAGTACTTC. It translates to CASRRPGGVSYEQYF.

This chain uses TRBV7-2 with TRBJ2-5, with D hard to call. The CDR3 has 15 residues. From germline, CDR1 is SGHTA and CDR2 FQGNSA. The V and J ends lost 7 bases and 2 bases respectively, with 17 bases between them. CDR3 region: CASTSMAAEQETQYF. CDR3 coding DNA: TGTGCCAGCACCTCCATGGCGGCGGAGCAAGAGACCCAGTACTTC. The whole variable domain, filled in from reference TRBV7-2 and TRBJ2-5, reads GAGVSQSPSNKVTEKGKDVELRCDPISGHTALYWYRQSLGQGLEFLIYFQGNSAPDKSGLPSDRFSAERTGGSVSTLTIQRTQQEDSAVYLCASTSMAAEQETQYFGPGTRLLVL.

This clone was observed a few times. The chain has TRBV9 and TRBJ1-4; 8 bases line up with TRBD1. Trimming removed 3 bases from V and 4 bases from J; junction bases left unmatched: 5. The CDR3 is 15 residues long. Germline CDR1 reads SGDLS; CDR2 reads YYNGEE. CDR3 DNA sequence: TGTGCCAGCAGCGCCGGGACAGGAGTTAATGAAAAACTGTTTTTT. It encodes CASSAGTGVNEKLFF.

The J gene is TRBJ1-1, the V gene TRBV6-5, with a possible D match to TRBD1 (5 bases). This CDR3 comprises 12 residues. Between the trimmed V and J ends, which lost 5 bases and 5 bases, there was a span of 9 bases. The germline V gene encodes CDR1 MNHEY and CDR2 SVGAGI. The DNA of the CDR3 is TGTGCCAGCAGTACAGGAAAAACTGAAGCTTTCTTT. Protein product: CASSTGKTEAFF.

This clone was picked up a small number of times. The rearrangement links TRBV7-3 to TRBJ1-4; possibly TRBD1 for D (5 bases). The CDR3 has 16 residues. Trimming pared 1 base from V and 5 bases from J, leaving 14 bases between. Germline assignment: CDR1 SGHTA and CDR2 FQGTGA. The CDR3 loop is CASSLRGVRRNEKLFF. The CDR3 DNA reads TGTGCCAGCAGCTTAAGGGGGGTCAGGAGAAATGAAAAACTGTTTTTT.

The CDR3 nucleotides are TGTGCCAGCAGCCAAGATCCTGGGACAGGGGGTTGGCGGCAGTACTTC. Its translation is CASSQDPGTGGWRQYF. This chain links TRBV4-2 with TRBJ2-7; the match to TRBD1 covers 11 bases. The CDR3 is 16 amino acids. Germline-derived CDR1 and CDR2 are LGHNA and YNFKEQ. The ends lost 0 bases at V and 9 bases at J; junction bases unmatched: 10.

This clone appeared a few times. J is TRBJ2-2 and V is TRBV5-4, with 7 bases aligning to TRBD1. The CDR3 extends over 15 amino acids. V was clipped by 3 bases and J by 4 bases; unmatched bases: 6. Germline V CDR1 and CDR2: SGHNT, YYREEE (reference sequence). The DNA of the CDR3 is TGTGCCAGCAGCTCGAGACAGGGCGTCACCGGGGAGCTGTTTTTT. The encoded protein is CASSSRQGVTGELFF.

This clone was counted only a few times. This sequence joins TRBV7-8 and TRBJ2-7; D may be TRBD2 (5 bases). Germline V gene data show CDR1 as SGHVS and CDR2 as FQNEAQ. The CDR3 is 14 residues long. Trimming stripped 5 bases from V and 3 bases from J, with 14 bases between. This CDR3 is CASSPSGGNYEQYF. CDR3 in DNA: TGTGCCAGCAGCCCCAGCGGCGGAAACTACGAGCAGTACTTC.

The chain recombines TRBV6-1 with TRBJ2-3; D might be TRBD1 (6 bases). This CDR3 has 16 amino acids. Germline loops: CDR1 MNHNS, CDR2 SASEGT. Deletions cut 1 base from V and 2 bases from J, with 13 bases between. The CDR3 sequence: CASSEGWTDYTDTQYF. The CDR3 nucleotides are TGTGCCAGCAGTGAAGGGTGGACAGACTACACAGATACGCAGTATTTT.

The rearrangement uses TRBV2 and TRBJ2-3, with TRBD2 matching over 8 bases. CDR3 length: 15 residues. The V gene's germline CDR1 is SNHLY and CDR2 FYNNEI. The J segment lost 1 base and the V segment lost 7 bases, leaving 7 bases of the junction unmatched. In nucleotides, the CDR3 is TGTGCCAGCAATGGGGGGACTAGTGGCACAGATACGCAGTATTTT. Amino acids: CASNGGTSGTDTQYF. The full variable domain, its missing parts supplied by reference TRBV2 and TRBJ2-3, is EPEVTQTPSHQVTQMGQEVILRCVPISNHLYFYWYRQILGQKVEFLVSFYNNEISEKSEIFDDQFSVERPDGSNFTLKIRSTKLEDSAMYFCASNGGTSGTDTQYFGPGTRLTVL.

This clone was picked up a small number of times. The genes are TRBV4-2 and TRBJ1-4; 9 bases fit TRBD1. Germline loops: CDR1 LGHNA, CDR2 YNFKEQ. After removal of 0 bases from V and 7 bases from J, the junction contained 3 bases not matched to a gene. The CDR3 runs to 15 residues. The CDR3 sequence: CASSQDRQGVEKLFF. The CDR3 nucleotides are TGTGCCAGCAGCCAAGATCGACAGGGGGTTGAAAAACTGTTTTTT.

This chain joins TRBV14 and TRBJ1-2; a possible D gene is TRBD1 (5 bases). The germline gives CDR1 SGHDN, CDR2 FVKESK. The germline V and J ends were trimmed by 4 bases and 7 bases, with 16 bases remaining between them. The CDR3 consists of 14 residues. The CDR3 DNA follows: TGTGCCAGCAGCCCGATAGAAACAGGTGGTGGCTACACCTTC. Encoded protein: CASSPIETGGGYTF.

The chain couples TRBV12-5 to TRBJ2-2; D call uncertain. V dropped 2 bases and J dropped 0 bases, with 1 base sitting between them. The CDR3 has 13 residues. Per the germline V gene, CDR1 is LGHNT and CDR2 is FRNRAP. The CDR3 nucleotides are TGTGCTAGTGGTTTGTCGAACACCGGGGAGCTGTTTTTT. Amino acid sequence: CASGLSNTGELFF.

This clone was seen a handful of times. Other DNA sequences in this sample translate to the same CDR3. The chain has TRBV7-9 and TRBJ1-1; no clear D. V lost 5 bases, J lost 1 base, and 11 bases lay in between. Germline V gives CDR1 SEHNR, CDR2 FQNEAQ (reference sequence). CDR3 length: 14 residues. DNA of the CDR3: TGTGCCAGCAGCCCAGGTCATGGGAACACTGAAGCTTTCTTT. It is translated as CASSPGHGNTEAFF.

The chain has TRBV7-9 and TRBJ1-5; D unclear. V lost 1 base, J lost 0 bases, and 7 bases lay in between. The germline gives CDR1 SEHNR, CDR2 FQNEAQ (reference sequence). CDR3 length: 15 amino acids. The CDR3 loop reads CASSLGINSNQPQHF. DNA for the CDR3: TGTGCCAGCAGCTTAGGAATTAATAGCAATCAGCCCCAGCATTTT.

V usage is TRBV29-1 and J usage is TRBJ2-7, with TRBD2 matching over 12 bases. This CDR3 has 14 residues. Germline V gene sequence: CDR1 SQVTM, CDR2 ANQGSEA. The trim removed 6 bases at V and 0 bases at J, leaving 3 bases unmatched. The CDR3: CSVLTSGSSYEQYF. The CDR3 DNA follows: TGCAGCGTCCTGACTAGCGGGAGCTCCTACGAGCAGTACTTC.